This T cell receptor (beta chain) emerged from a study of human T cells and chemical hapten exposure. V lost 3 bases and J 6 bases, leaving 21 bases between the germline ends. The V gene's germline CDR1 is MNHEY and CDR2 SVGEGT. CDR3 length equals 17 residues. Time point in this sample: patch test 1, 2 weeks after DPC sensitization. Specified treatment: therapeutic diphenylcyclopropenone sensitization with weekly scalp DPC. The sample holds a few counts of this clonotype. The library tagged individual cDNA molecules with unique molecular identifiers. In the original analysis: Sample-level TCR yields exhibited a median of 95,638, with a range of about 20,000 to 700,000. TCRdb reanalysed the RACE reads using MiXCR and keeps one entry per CDR3 protein. TCRdb's processing, not the authors' own work, is the source of the V and J calls. Counted here are over 75,000 distinct CDR3 sequences, around 7% occurring once; the ten biggest clones make up around 1.5%.

V usage is TRBV6-2 or TRBV6-3 and J usage is TRBJ2-1, with a possible D match to TRBD2 (6 bases). The clonotype was recovered from a woman between 25 and 40 years old with alopecia areata. Some clones in this sample may be carry-over from other donors' samples. The sequencing here drew on whole blood, taken in connection with sensitization to the hapten diphenylcyclopropenone (DPC). CDR3 nucleotide sequence: TGTGCCAGCAGTTATTCCCTACTAGCCTTAGATCCCAATGAGCAGTTCTTC. Amino acids: CASSYSLLALDPNEQFF.